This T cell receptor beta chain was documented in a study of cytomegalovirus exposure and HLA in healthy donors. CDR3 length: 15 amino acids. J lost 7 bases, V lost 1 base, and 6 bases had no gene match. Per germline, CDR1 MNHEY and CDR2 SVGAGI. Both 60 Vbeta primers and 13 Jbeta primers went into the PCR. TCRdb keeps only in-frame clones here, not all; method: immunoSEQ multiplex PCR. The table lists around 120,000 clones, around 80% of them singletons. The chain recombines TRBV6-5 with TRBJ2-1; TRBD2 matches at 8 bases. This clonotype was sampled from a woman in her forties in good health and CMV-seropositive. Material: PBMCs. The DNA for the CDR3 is TGTGCCAGCAGTTACTACCGGGGGGGCCGAAATGAGCAGTTCTTC. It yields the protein CASSYYRGGRNEQFF.